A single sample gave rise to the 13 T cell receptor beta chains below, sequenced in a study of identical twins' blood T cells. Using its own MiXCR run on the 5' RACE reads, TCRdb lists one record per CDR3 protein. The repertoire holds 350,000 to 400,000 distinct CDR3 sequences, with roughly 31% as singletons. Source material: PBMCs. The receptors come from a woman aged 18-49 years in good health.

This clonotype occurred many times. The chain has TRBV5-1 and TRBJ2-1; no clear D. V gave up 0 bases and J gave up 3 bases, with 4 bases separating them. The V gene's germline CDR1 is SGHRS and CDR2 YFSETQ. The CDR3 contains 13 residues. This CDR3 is CASSLVDYNEQFF. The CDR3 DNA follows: TGCGCCAGCAGCTTGGTGGACTACAATGAGCAGTTCTTC.

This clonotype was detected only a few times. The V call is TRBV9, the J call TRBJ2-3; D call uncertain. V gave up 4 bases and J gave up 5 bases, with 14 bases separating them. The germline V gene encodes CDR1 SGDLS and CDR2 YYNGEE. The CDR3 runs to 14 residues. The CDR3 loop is CASSPDQVQDTQYF. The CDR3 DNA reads TGTGCCAGCAGCCCCGACCAGGTGCAAGATACGCAGTATTTT.

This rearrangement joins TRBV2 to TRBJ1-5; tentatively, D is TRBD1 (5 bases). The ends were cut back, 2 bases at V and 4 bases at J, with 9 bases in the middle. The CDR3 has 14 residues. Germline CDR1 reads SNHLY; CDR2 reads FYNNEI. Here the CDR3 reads CASSEWGSNQPQHF. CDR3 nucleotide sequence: TGTGCCAGCAGTGAATGGGGCAGTAATCAGCCCCAGCATTTT.

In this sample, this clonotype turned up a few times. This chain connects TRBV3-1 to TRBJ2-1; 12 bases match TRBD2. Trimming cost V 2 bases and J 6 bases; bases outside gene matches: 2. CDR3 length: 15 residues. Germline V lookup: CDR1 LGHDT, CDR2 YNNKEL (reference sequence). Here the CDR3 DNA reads TGTGCCAGCAGCCAACCGACTAGCGGGAGCAATGAGCAGTTCTTC. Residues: CASSQPTSGSNEQFF.

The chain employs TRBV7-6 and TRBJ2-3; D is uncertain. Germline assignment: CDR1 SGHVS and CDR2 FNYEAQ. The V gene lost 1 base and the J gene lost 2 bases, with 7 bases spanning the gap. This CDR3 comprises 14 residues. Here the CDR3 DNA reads TGTGCCAGCAGCTTAGGCCTGACCACAGATACGCAGTATTTT. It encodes CASSLGLTTDTQYF.

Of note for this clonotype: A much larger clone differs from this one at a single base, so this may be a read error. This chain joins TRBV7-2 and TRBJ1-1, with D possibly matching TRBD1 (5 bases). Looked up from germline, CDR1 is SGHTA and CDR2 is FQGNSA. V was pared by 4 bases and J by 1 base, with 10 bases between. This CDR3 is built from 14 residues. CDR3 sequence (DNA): TGTGCCAGCAGCTCGGGACCGTCGAACACTGAAGCTTTCTTT. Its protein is CASSSGPSNTEAFF.

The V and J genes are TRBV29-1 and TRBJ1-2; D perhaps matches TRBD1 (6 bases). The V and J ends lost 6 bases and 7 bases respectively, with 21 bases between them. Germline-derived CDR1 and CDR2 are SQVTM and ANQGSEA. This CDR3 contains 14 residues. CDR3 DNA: TGCAGCGTCACCCGCGAGGGGGGTCGATCTGGCTACACCTTC. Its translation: CSVTREGGRSGYTF.

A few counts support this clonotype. CDR3 DNA: TGTGCCAGCAGTTCCAGCCCAATTCACCCCCAGCATTTT. Translation gives CASSSSPIHPQHF. The chain joins TRBV6-5 to TRBJ1-5, with D unresolved. Between the trimmed V and J ends, which lost 4 bases and 10 bases, there was a span of 14 bases. Germline V gives CDR1 MNHEY, CDR2 SVGAGI. This CDR3 has 13 amino acids.

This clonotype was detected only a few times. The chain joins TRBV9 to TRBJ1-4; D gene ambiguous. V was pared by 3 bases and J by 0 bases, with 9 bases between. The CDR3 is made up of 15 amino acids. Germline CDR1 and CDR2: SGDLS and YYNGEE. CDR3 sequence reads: CASSGPPATNEKLFF. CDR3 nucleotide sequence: TGTGCCAGCAGCGGTCCTCCCGCAACTAATGAAAAACTGTTTTTT. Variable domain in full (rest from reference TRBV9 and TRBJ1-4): DSGVTQTPKHLITATGQRVTLRCSPRSGDLSVYWYQQSLDQGLQFLIQYYNGEERAKGNILERFSAQQFPDLHSELNLSSLELGDSALYFCASSGPPATNEKLFFGSGTQLSVL.

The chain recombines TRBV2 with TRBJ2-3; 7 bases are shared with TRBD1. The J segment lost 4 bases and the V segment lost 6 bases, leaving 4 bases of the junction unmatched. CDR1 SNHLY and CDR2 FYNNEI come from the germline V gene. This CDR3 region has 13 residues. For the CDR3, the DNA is TGTGCCAGCAGGCAGGGGGTGGCAGATACGCAGTATTTT. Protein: CASRQGVADTQYF.

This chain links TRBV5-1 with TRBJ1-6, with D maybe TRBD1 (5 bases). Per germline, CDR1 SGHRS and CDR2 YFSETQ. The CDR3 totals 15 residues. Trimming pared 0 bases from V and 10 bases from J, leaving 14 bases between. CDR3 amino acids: CASSLDGAGQSPLHF. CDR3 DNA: TGCGCCAGCAGCTTGGATGGGGCAGGGCAATCACCCCTCCACTTT.

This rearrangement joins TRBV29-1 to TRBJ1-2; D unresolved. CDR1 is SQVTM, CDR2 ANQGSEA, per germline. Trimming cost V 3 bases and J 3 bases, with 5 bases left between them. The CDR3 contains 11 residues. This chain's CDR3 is CSVDGHYGYTF. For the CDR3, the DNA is TGCAGCGTTGACGGACACTATGGCTACACCTTC.

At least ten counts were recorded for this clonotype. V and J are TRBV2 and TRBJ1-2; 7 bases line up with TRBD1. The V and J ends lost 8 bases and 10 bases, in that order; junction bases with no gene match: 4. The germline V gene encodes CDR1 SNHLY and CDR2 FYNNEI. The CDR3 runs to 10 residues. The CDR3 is CASGGGAYTF. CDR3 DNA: TGTGCCAGCGGAGGGGGCGCCTACACCTTC. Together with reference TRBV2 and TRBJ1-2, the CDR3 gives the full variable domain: EPEVTQTPSHQVTQMGQEVILRCVPISNHLYFYWYRQILGQKVEFLVSFYNNEISEKSEIFDDQFSVERPDGSNFTLKIRSTKLEDSAMYFCASGGGAYTFGSGTRLTVV.